A selection of T cell receptor beta chains follows, all from one sample in a study of T-cell memory formation after mild COVID-19. TCRdb re-called the 5' RACE reads with MiXCR, one entry per CDR3 protein. The sample holds about 430,000 distinct CDR3 sequences, roughly 17% seen once. The sample comprised PBMCs or a T cell subset sorted from them (not recorded which). These TCRs come from a man aged 18-30 years who had mild COVID-19 (a few samples of this study predate the infection). Cell type and time point are not known. CDR3s include the opening cysteine and the closing phenylalanine or tryptophan. Each record gives: J gene, clone size, V gene, D gene, CDR3 protein, CDR3 DNA. A D gene is named only where the DNA matches it firmly. Some rows mark clone size as missing; the rest say once, few, many or name a class of expanded clone.

j_call: TRBJ2-7
clone_size: few
v_call: TRBV5-1
d_call: -
cdr3_aa: CASSTGTGLYEQYF
cdr3_nt: TGCGCCAGCAGTACCGGGACGGGACTCTACGAGCAGTACTTC

j_call: TRBJ2-3
clone_size: many
v_call: TRBV7-9
d_call: -
cdr3_aa: CASTHPAGDTQYF
cdr3_nt: TGTGCCAGCACCCATCCCGCGGGAGATACGCAGTATTTT

j_call: TRBJ2-1
clone_size: few
v_call: TRBV5-1
d_call: -
cdr3_aa: CASSLEGLGGVDEQFF
cdr3_nt: TGCGCCAGCAGCTTGGAAGGGCTGGGTGGGGTGGATGAGCAGTTCTTC

j_call: TRBJ2-5
clone_size: few
v_call: TRBV6-1
d_call: -
cdr3_aa: CASGQQETQYF
cdr3_nt: TGTGCCAGCGGGCAGCAAGAGACCCAGTACTTC

j_call: TRBJ2-5
clone_size: many
v_call: TRBV5-1
d_call: -
cdr3_aa: CASSFGGARATPDQYF
cdr3_nt: TGCGCCAGCAGCTTTGGGGGGGCTCGAGCCACCCCGGACCAGTACTTC

j_call: TRBJ1-4
clone_size: many
v_call: TRBV7-9
d_call: TRBD1
cdr3_aa: CASSFPGTGGEKLFF
cdr3_nt: TGTGCCAGCAGCTTTCCCGGGACAGGGGGCGAAAAACTGTTTTTT

j_call: TRBJ2-1
clone_size: -
v_call: TRBV7-9
d_call: -
cdr3_aa: CASSLGRSYNEQFF
cdr3_nt: TGTGCCAGCAGCTTAGGGCGCTCCTACAATGAGCAGTTCTTC

j_call: TRBJ2-1
clone_size: few
v_call: TRBV6-5
d_call: TRBD1
cdr3_aa: CASSSRDRINEQFF
cdr3_nt: TGTGCCAGCAGCTCCCGGGACAGGATCAATGAGCAGTTCTTC

j_call: TRBJ1-5
clone_size: few
v_call: TRBV11-2
d_call: -
cdr3_aa: CASSLGDDGGRNQPQHF
cdr3_nt: TGTGCCAGCAGCTTAGGAGACGACGGGGGCCGCAATCAGCCCCAGCATTTT

j_call: TRBJ2-7
clone_size: -
v_call: TRBV28
d_call: -
cdr3_aa: CASSLVPDGSYEQYF
cdr3_nt: TGTGCCAGCAGTCTGGTCCCGGACGGTTCCTACGAGCAGTACTTC

j_call: TRBJ1-3
clone_size: few
v_call: TRBV12-3/TRBV12-4
d_call: -
cdr3_aa: CASSLRAGGNTIYF
cdr3_nt: TGTGCCAGCAGTTTAAGGGCCGGGGGAAACACCATATATTTT

j_call: TRBJ2-5
clone_size: once
v_call: TRBV9
d_call: -
cdr3_aa: CASSVAPYEETQYF
cdr3_nt: TGTGCCAGCAGCGTAGCGCCCTACGAAGAGACCCAGTACTTC

j_call: TRBJ2-5
clone_size: -
v_call: TRBV7-6
d_call: TRBD2
cdr3_aa: CASSPRADGTSGGGQETQYF
cdr3_nt: TGTGCCAGCAGCCCCCGAGCGGATGGGACTAGCGGGGGGGGCCAAGAGACCCAGTACTTC

j_call: TRBJ1-4
clone_size: few
v_call: TRBV15
d_call: -
cdr3_aa: CATSRSLAQEEKLFF
cdr3_nt: TGTGCCACCAGCAGATCTTTGGCTCAGGAAGAAAAACTGTTTTTT

j_call: TRBJ2-3
clone_size: few
v_call: TRBV7-2
d_call: -
cdr3_aa: CASSLETAADTQYF
cdr3_nt: TGTGCCAGCAGCTTAGAGACCGCGGCAGATACGCAGTATTTT

j_call: TRBJ2-3
clone_size: -
v_call: TRBV18
d_call: TRBD2
cdr3_aa: CASSPTSGLGTDTQYF
cdr3_nt: TGTGCCAGCTCACCGACTAGCGGGTTGGGCACAGATACGCAGTATTTT

j_call: TRBJ2-7
clone_size: few
v_call: TRBV4-1
d_call: -
cdr3_aa: CASSQSQGTGEQYF
cdr3_nt: TGCGCCAGCAGCCAAAGCCAGGGTACGGGCGAGCAGTACTTC

j_call: TRBJ2-2
clone_size: -
v_call: TRBV4-1
d_call: TRBD1
cdr3_aa: CASSQVQGAQNTGELFF
cdr3_nt: TGCGCCAGCAGCCAAGTACAGGGGGCGCAAAACACCGGGGAGCTGTTTTTT

j_call: TRBJ2-1
clone_size: few
v_call: TRBV2
d_call: TRBD2
cdr3_aa: CASSEMSGGDNEQFF
cdr3_nt: TGTGCCAGCAGTGAGATGAGCGGGGGGGACAATGAGCAGTTCTTC

j_call: TRBJ2-1
clone_size: few
v_call: TRBV10-2
d_call: -
cdr3_aa: CASTSEYNEQFF
cdr3_nt: TGCGCCAGCACCTCAGAGTACAATGAGCAGTTCTTC

j_call: TRBJ1-5
clone_size: -
v_call: TRBV7-8
d_call: -
cdr3_aa: CASSPPPGDQPQHF
cdr3_nt: TGTGCCAGCAGCCCCCCGCCGGGGGATCAGCCCCAGCATTTT

j_call: TRBJ2-1
clone_size: few
v_call: TRBV6-5
d_call: TRBD2
cdr3_aa: CASGSGGPGFF
cdr3_nt: TGTGCCAGCGGTAGCGGGGGACCCGGATTCTTC

j_call: TRBJ2-1
clone_size: few
v_call: TRBV29-1
d_call: -
cdr3_aa: CSVHNVNEQFF
cdr3_nt: TGCAGCGTTCACAACGTAAATGAGCAGTTCTTC

j_call: TRBJ1-5
clone_size: -
v_call: TRBV6-1
d_call: -
cdr3_aa: CASTEGHDQPQHF
cdr3_nt: TGTGCCAGCACGGAGGGGCATGATCAGCCCCAGCATTTT

j_call: TRBJ1-1
clone_size: -
v_call: TRBV12-3/TRBV12-4
d_call: TRBD1
cdr3_aa: CARTSSTGGTGEAFF
cdr3_nt: TGTGCCAGAACCTCAAGCACAGGGGGCACCGGGGAGGCTTTCTTT

j_call: TRBJ2-3
clone_size: few
v_call: TRBV20-1
d_call: -
cdr3_aa: CSAPLANTGTDTQYF
cdr3_nt: TGCAGTGCTCCTCTAGCGAACACGGGCACAGATACGCAGTATTTT

j_call: TRBJ2-5
clone_size: -
v_call: TRBV2
d_call: -
cdr3_aa: CASSERASRQETQYF
cdr3_nt: TGTGCCAGCAGTGAAAGGGCTAGTCGACAAGAGACCCAGTACTTC

j_call: TRBJ2-3
clone_size: -
v_call: TRBV6-2/TRBV6-3
d_call: -
cdr3_aa: CASALGGDTQYF
cdr3_nt: TGTGCCAGCGCGTTAGGGGGGGATACGCAGTATTTT

j_call: TRBJ2-1
clone_size: many
v_call: TRBV6-2/TRBV6-3
d_call: -
cdr3_aa: CASSSSTQPTQDNEQFF
cdr3_nt: TGTGCCAGCAGTTCAAGTACCCAGCCAACCCAGGACAATGAGCAGTTCTTC

j_call: TRBJ1-2
clone_size: few
v_call: TRBV10-2
d_call: -
cdr3_aa: CASNSGPSYGYTF
cdr3_nt: TGCGCCAGCAATTCCGGGCCGAGCTATGGCTACACCTTC

j_call: TRBJ2-5
clone_size: few
v_call: TRBV29-1
d_call: -
cdr3_aa: CSATDAVNQETQYF
cdr3_nt: TGCAGCGCCACGGACGCAGTGAACCAAGAGACCCAGTACTTC

j_call: TRBJ2-1
clone_size: -
v_call: TRBV6-2/TRBV6-3
d_call: -
cdr3_aa: CASSYTGPYNEQFF
cdr3_nt: TGTGCCAGCAGTTATACAGGGCCCTACAATGAGCAGTTCTTC

j_call: TRBJ1-5
clone_size: -
v_call: TRBV28
d_call: -
cdr3_aa: CASSLVSVGSNQPQHF
cdr3_nt: TGTGCCAGCAGTTTAGTTTCAGTAGGAAGCAATCAGCCCCAGCATTTT

j_call: TRBJ2-1
clone_size: -
v_call: TRBV3-1
d_call: -
cdr3_aa: CASSQVGGGPYNEQFF
cdr3_nt: TGTGCCAGCAGCCAGGTGGGGGGTGGCCCCTACAATGAGCAGTTCTTC

j_call: TRBJ2-3
clone_size: -
v_call: TRBV12-3/TRBV12-4
d_call: TRBD1
cdr3_aa: CASRSRRGKGTDTQYF
cdr3_nt: TGTGCCAGCCGATCTCGCAGGGGGAAGGGCACAGATACGCAGTATTTT

j_call: TRBJ2-5
clone_size: few
v_call: TRBV5-1
d_call: -
cdr3_aa: CASALGGMRETQYF
cdr3_nt: TGCGCCAGCGCCCTTGGGGGGATGAGGGAGACCCAGTACTTC

j_call: TRBJ2-4
clone_size: few
v_call: TRBV5-1
d_call: -
cdr3_aa: CASSSTEPSNIQYF
cdr3_nt: TGCGCCAGCAGCTCGACAGAGCCATCAAACATTCAGTACTTC

j_call: TRBJ1-3
clone_size: -
v_call: TRBV4-1
d_call: -
cdr3_aa: CASSLILGEGNTIYF
cdr3_nt: TGCGCCAGCAGCTTGATTCTGGGGGAGGGAAACACCATATATTTT

j_call: TRBJ2-1
clone_size: few
v_call: TRBV5-1
d_call: TRBD1
cdr3_aa: CASSLQGADEQFF
cdr3_nt: TGCGCCAGCAGCTTGCAGGGGGCGGATGAGCAGTTCTTC

j_call: TRBJ1-1
clone_size: few
v_call: TRBV30
d_call: TRBD1
cdr3_aa: CAWSRDRNTEAFF
cdr3_nt: TGTGCCTGGAGCCGGGACAGGAACACTGAAGCTTTCTTT

j_call: TRBJ2-3
clone_size: few
v_call: TRBV24-1
d_call: TRBD1
cdr3_aa: CATSDPDRRTDTQYF
cdr3_nt: TGTGCCACCAGTGACCCGGACAGGCGCACAGATACGCAGTATTTT

j_call: TRBJ1-3
clone_size: -
v_call: TRBV12-3/TRBV12-4
d_call: TRBD1
cdr3_aa: CASSLFYTGVSGNTIYF
cdr3_nt: TGTGCCAGCAGTTTATTTTACACAGGGGTCTCTGGAAACACCATATATTTT

j_call: TRBJ2-5
clone_size: -
v_call: TRBV20-1
d_call: TRBD2
cdr3_aa: CSAWTSGGAKETQYF
cdr3_nt: TGCAGTGCTTGGACTAGTGGCGGGGCGAAAGAGACCCAGTACTTC

j_call: TRBJ2-5
clone_size: few
v_call: TRBV7-2
d_call: TRBD2
cdr3_aa: CASSLAISGGTETQYF
cdr3_nt: TGTGCCAGCAGCTTAGCGATTAGCGGGGGTACAGAGACCCAGTACTTC

j_call: TRBJ2-7
clone_size: few
v_call: TRBV9
d_call: -
cdr3_aa: CASTKTGDTYEQYF
cdr3_nt: TGTGCCAGCACCAAGACGGGGGACACCTACGAGCAGTACTTC

j_call: TRBJ1-2
clone_size: -
v_call: TRBV28
d_call: -
cdr3_aa: CASSPGRIYGYTF
cdr3_nt: TGTGCCAGCAGTCCGGGTCGTATCTATGGCTACACCTTC

j_call: TRBJ1-2
clone_size: few
v_call: TRBV4-2
d_call: TRBD1
cdr3_aa: CASSQGGQGASYGYTF
cdr3_nt: TGTGCCAGCAGCCAGGGAGGACAGGGGGCGTCTTATGGCTACACCTTC

j_call: TRBJ1-5
clone_size: -
v_call: TRBV10-3
d_call: -
cdr3_aa: CAISRESVNQPQHF
cdr3_nt: TGTGCCATCAGCAGGGAGTCGGTCAATCAGCCCCAGCATTTT

j_call: TRBJ1-2
clone_size: few
v_call: TRBV6-2/TRBV6-3
d_call: TRBD1
cdr3_aa: CASSRGTGTYGYTF
cdr3_nt: TGTGCCAGCAGTCGAGGGACAGGGACCTATGGCTACACCTTC

j_call: TRBJ2-5
clone_size: -
v_call: TRBV7-6
d_call: -
cdr3_aa: CASSLVRETKYF
cdr3_nt: TGTGCCAGCAGCTTAGTCAGAGAGACCAAGTACTTC

j_call: TRBJ1-2
clone_size: few
v_call: TRBV5-5
d_call: TRBD1
cdr3_aa: CASSLAGRQGNYGYTF
cdr3_nt: TGTGCCAGCAGCTTGGCTGGGAGACAGGGGAACTATGGCTACACCTTC

j_call: TRBJ2-3
clone_size: -
v_call: TRBV5-1
d_call: TRBD1
cdr3_aa: CASNQRGQGTDTQYF
cdr3_nt: TGCGCCAGCAATCAAAGGGGACAGGGGACAGATACGCAGTATTTT

j_call: TRBJ1-2
clone_size: -
v_call: TRBV4-3
d_call: -
cdr3_aa: CASSPVLSGAYGYTF
cdr3_nt: TGCGCCAGCAGCCCGGTCCTGTCGGGGGCGTATGGCTACACCTTC

j_call: TRBJ2-5
clone_size: few
v_call: TRBV18
d_call: -
cdr3_aa: CASSPPGAGKKETQYF
cdr3_nt: TGTGCCAGCTCACCACCGGGGGCAGGGAAGAAAGAGACCCAGTACTTC

j_call: TRBJ1-5
clone_size: many
v_call: TRBV18
d_call: -
cdr3_aa: CASSPDGALQPQHF
cdr3_nt: TGTGCCAGCTCACCGGACGGGGCGTTGCAACCCCAGCATTTT

j_call: TRBJ2-3
clone_size: few
v_call: TRBV24-1
d_call: -
cdr3_aa: CATSDTGETTDTQYF
cdr3_nt: TGTGCCACCAGTGACACGGGAGAGACCACAGATACGCAGTATTTT

j_call: TRBJ2-5
clone_size: few
v_call: TRBV7-9
d_call: -
cdr3_aa: CASTKGDSETQYF
cdr3_nt: TGTGCCAGCACCAAAGGGGACTCCGAGACCCAGTACTTC

j_call: TRBJ2-7
clone_size: many
v_call: TRBV12-3/TRBV12-4
d_call: -
cdr3_aa: CASSRTDRPFDF
cdr3_nt: TGTGCCAGCAGTCGAACAGACAGGCCTTTCGACTTC